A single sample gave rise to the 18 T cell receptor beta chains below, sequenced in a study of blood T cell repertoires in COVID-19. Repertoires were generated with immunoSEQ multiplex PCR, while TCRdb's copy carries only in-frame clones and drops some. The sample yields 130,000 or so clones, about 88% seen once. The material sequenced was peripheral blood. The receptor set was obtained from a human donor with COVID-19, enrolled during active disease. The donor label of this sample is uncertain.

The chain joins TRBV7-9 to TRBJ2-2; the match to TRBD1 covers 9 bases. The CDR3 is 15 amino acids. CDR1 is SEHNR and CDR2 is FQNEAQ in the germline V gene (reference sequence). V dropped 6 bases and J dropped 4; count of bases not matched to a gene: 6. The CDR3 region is CASSKRQGGTGELFF. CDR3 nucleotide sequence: TGTGCCAGCAGTAAACGACAGGGGGGCACCGGGGAGCTGTTTTTT.

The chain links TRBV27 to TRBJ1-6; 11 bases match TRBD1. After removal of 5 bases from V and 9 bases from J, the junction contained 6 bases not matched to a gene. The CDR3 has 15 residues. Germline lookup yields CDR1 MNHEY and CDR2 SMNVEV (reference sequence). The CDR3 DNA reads TGTGCCAGCAGTCCGCGGACAGGGGGCAGTTCACCCCTCCACTTT. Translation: CASSPRTGGSSPLHF.

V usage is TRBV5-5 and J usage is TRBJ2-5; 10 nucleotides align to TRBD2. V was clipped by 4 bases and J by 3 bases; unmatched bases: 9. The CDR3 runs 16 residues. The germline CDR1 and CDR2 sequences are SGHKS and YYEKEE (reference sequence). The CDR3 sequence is CASSPLAGEGKETQYF. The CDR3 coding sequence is TGTGCCAGCAGCCCCCTAGCGGGAGAGGGAAAAGAGACCCAGTACTTC.

The CDR3 region has the DNA TGCGCCAGCAGCCGGAGGTTAACCGGCTCAACTAATGAAAAACTGTTTTTT. Its translation: CASSRRLTGSTNEKLFF. The chain recombines TRBV4-1 with TRBJ1-4; D is ambiguous. Trimming removed 4 bases at V and 0 bases at J, with 15 bases between. CDR1 and CDR2 (germline): MGHRA, YSYEKL. There are 17 residues in the CDR3.

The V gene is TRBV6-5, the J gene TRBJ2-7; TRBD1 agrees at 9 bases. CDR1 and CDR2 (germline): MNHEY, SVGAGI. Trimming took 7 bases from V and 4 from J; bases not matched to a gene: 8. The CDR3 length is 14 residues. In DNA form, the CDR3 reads TGTGCCAGCAAAACCGGGACAGGGACATACGAGCAGTACTTC. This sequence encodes CASKTGTGTYEQYF.

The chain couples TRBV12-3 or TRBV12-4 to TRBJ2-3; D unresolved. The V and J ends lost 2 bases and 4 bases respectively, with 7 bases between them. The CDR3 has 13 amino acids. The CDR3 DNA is TGTGCCAGCAGTTTAAGCCAGGCAGATACGCAGTATTTT. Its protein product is CASSLSQADTQYF.

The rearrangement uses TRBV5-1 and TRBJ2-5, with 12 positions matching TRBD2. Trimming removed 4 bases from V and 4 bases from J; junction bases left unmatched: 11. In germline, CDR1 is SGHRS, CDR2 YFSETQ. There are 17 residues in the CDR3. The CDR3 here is CASSRNPTSGSGETQYF. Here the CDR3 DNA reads TGCGCCAGCAGCCGAAATCCGACTAGCGGGAGTGGAGAGACCCAGTACTTC.

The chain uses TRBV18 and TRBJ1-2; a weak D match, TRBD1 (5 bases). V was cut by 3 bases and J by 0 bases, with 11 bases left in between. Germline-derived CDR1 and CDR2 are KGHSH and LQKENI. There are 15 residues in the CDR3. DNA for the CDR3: TGTGCCAGCTCACCGGAGGGGTTAGCTAACTATGGCTACACCTTC. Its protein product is CASSPEGLANYGYTF.

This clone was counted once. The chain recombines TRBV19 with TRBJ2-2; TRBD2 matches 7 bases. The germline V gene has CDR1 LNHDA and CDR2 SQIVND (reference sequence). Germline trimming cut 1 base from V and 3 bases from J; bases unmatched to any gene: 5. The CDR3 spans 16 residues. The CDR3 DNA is TGTGCCAGTAGTATAGCGGACGGGGGGTACACCGGGGAGCTGTTTTTT. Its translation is CASSIADGGYTGELFF.

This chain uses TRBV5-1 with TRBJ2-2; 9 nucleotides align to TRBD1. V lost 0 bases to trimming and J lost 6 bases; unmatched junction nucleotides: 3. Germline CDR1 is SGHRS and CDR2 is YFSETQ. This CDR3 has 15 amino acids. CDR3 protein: CASSLDRGLSGELFF. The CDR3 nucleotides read TGCGCCAGCAGCTTGGACAGGGGGCTTTCCGGGGAGCTGTTTTTT.

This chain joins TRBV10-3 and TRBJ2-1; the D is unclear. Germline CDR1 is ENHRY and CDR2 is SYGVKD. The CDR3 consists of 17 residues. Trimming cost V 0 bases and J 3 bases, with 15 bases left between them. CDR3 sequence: CAISESDSPTLYNEQFF. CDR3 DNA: TGTGCCATCAGTGAGTCGGATAGCCCTACCCTCTACAATGAGCAGTTCTTC.

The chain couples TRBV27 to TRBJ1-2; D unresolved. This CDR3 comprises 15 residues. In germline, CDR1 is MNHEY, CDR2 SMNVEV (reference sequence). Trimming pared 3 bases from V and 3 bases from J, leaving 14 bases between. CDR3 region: CASSFGPPSHYGYTF. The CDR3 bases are TGTGCCAGCAGTTTCGGTCCCCCTTCACACTATGGCTACACCTTC.

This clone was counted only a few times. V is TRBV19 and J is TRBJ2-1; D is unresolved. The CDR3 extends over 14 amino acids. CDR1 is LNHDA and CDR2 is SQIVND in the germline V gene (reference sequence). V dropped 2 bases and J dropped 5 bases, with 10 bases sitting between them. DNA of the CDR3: TGTGCCAGTAGTATAAGTAACGCGGACAATGAGCAGTTCTTC. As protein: CASSISNADNEQFF. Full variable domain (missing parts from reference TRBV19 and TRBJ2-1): DGGITQSPKYLFRKEGQNVTLSCEQNLNHDAMYWYRQDPGQGLRLIYYSQIVNDFQKGDIAEGYSVSREKKESFPLTVTSAQKNPTAFYLCASSISNADNEQFFGPGTRLTVL.

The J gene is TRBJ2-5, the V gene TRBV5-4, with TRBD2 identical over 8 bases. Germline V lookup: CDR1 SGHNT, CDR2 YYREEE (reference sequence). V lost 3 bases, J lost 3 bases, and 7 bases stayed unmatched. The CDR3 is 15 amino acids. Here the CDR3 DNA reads TGTGCCAGCAGCTGGGGGACTAGTAAAAAAGAGACCCAGTACTTC. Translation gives CASSWGTSKKETQYF.

The CDR3 DNA follows: TGTGCCAGCAGCCTGGACTGGGGACAGCCCCAGCATTTT. Its translation is CASSLDWGQPQHF. V gene TRBV27 combines with J gene TRBJ1-5; D is uncertain. Germline V gene data show CDR1 as MNHEY and CDR2 as SMNVEV (reference sequence). Trimming removed 6 bases from V and 7 bases from J, with 13 bases in between. The CDR3 has 13 residues.

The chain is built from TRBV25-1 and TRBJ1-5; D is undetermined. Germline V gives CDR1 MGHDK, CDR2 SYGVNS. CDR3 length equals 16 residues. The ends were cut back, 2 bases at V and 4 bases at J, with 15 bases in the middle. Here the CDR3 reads CASSETGLGGNQPQHF. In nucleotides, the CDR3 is TGTGCCAGCAGTGAAACGGGGTTGGGAGGGAATCAGCCCCAGCATTTT.

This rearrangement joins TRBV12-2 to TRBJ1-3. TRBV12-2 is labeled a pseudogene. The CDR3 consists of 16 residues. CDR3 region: CASRLGTEGSGNTIYF. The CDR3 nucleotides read TGTGCAAGTCGCTTAGGGACTGAGGGCTCTGGAAACACCATATATTTT.

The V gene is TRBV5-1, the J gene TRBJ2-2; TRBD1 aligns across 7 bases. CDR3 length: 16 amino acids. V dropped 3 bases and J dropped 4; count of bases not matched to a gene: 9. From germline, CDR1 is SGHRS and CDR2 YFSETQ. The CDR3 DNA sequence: TGCGCCAGCAGCTGGGGGACAGAGATGATCACCGGGGAGCTGTTTTTT. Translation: CASSWGTEMITGELFF.